This T cell receptor (beta chain) was sequenced in a study of T cells in Graves' hyperthyroidism and ophthalmopathy. Study-level background: Specimen type is peripheral blood, collected at initial diagnosis prior to any treatment.

Amplified TCR beta CDR3 regions came from RNA transcripts. During a first-round RT-PCR of the TCR CDR3, the HTBI primer set was used. TCRdb reprocessed the multiplex PCR reads with MiXCR, giving one entry per CDR3 protein. The table lists about half a million distinct CDR3 sequences, less than 25% of them singletons, with about a quarter in the top ten. Whole-study results and caveats: The majority of expanded thyroid clonotypes above 0.001 also appeared in blood.

This clonotype was found many times. Antigen specificity is unknown. The clonotype was recovered from a man between 18 and 35 years old with Graves' hyperthyroidism. Sequenced: blood.

CDR3 residues: CASSLGTGTLTYEQYF. DNA of the CDR3: TGTGCCAGCAGCTTAGGGACCGGGACCCTTACCTACGAGCAGTACTTC. The V call is TRBV7-9, the J call TRBJ2-7; possibly TRBD1 or TRBD2 for D (5 bases each). The CDR3 is 16 amino acids. In germline, CDR1 is SEHNR, CDR2 FQNEAQ (reference sequence). With 1 base removed from V and 2 bases from J, the gap between germline ends came to 15 bases.